Sequencing of this T cell receptor beta chain was carried out in a study of blood T cell repertoires in COVID-19. On the study more broadly: Samples of COVID-19 (acute and convalescent) were obtained from the United States, Italy and Spain. T cells, B-cell-depleted T cells, or PBMCs provided the cDNA or gDNA that served as material.

Germline V gene data show CDR1 as LGHNA and CDR2 as YNFKEQ. The CDR3 totals 17 residues. V lost 1 base, J lost 2 bases, and 6 bases stayed unmatched. Method: immunoSEQ multiplex PCR; TCRdb's copy keeps in-frame clones and lacks some. The data hold 100,000 or so clones, with 75% to 90% observed a single time. The clonotype originates from a woman aged 70-85 years with active or convalescent COVID-19. Sequenced material: peripheral blood. V gene TRBV4-2 combines with J gene TRBJ2-1; 9 positions match TRBD2. DNA of the CDR3: TGTGCCAGCAGCCAAGTTGCTTGGACTAGCGCCTACAATGAGCAGTTCTTC. Translating gives CASSQVAWTSAYNEQFF.